This TCR beta chain stems from a study of T cell repertoires in aging, cancer and after chemotherapy. Study conclusions and caveats: Loss of evenness, beyond lost richness, contributed to age-related TCR diversity decline in cancer patients. Immunological memory after chemotherapy cannot be judged from the repertoire data. Rebound thymic output was suggested by rising median generation probability during chemotherapy in each cancer cohort. Compared with age-matched healthy donors, untreated hematological or solid cancer patients showed higher blood TCR clonality.

This clonotype qualifies as medium-sized. Its target is not known. CDR1 is LNHNV and CDR2 is YYDKDF in the germline V gene (reference sequence). The CDR3 is 16 amino acids. Between the trimmed V and J ends, which lost 0 bases and 5 bases, there was a span of 17 bases. TRB rearrangements spanning V, D and J were amplified using mixed TRB-A/B primers. In TCRdb, the multiplex PCR reads were re-called with MiXCR into one record per CDR3 protein. The repertoire holds about 5,300 distinct CDR3 sequences, approximately 30% seen once, with roughly a third in the top ten. TCR beta rearrangements were amplified from peripheral blood genomic DNA.

The receptor was isolated from a human donor with a solid tumor. The sample consisted of blood. The chain has TRBV15 and TRBJ2-7; D unresolved. Here the CDR3 DNA reads TGTGCCACCAGCAGAGATCTCGGTTCCTCCTCTGACGAGCAGTACTTC. Translated, it gives CATSRDLGSSSDEQYF. Filled out from reference TRBV15 and TRBJ2-7, the complete variable domain reads DAMVIQNPRYQVTQFGKPVTLSCSQTLNHNVMYWYQQKSSQAPKLLFHYYDKDFNNEADTPDNFQSRRPNTSFCFLDIRSPGLGDTAMYLCATSRDLGSSSDEQYFGPGTRLTVT.